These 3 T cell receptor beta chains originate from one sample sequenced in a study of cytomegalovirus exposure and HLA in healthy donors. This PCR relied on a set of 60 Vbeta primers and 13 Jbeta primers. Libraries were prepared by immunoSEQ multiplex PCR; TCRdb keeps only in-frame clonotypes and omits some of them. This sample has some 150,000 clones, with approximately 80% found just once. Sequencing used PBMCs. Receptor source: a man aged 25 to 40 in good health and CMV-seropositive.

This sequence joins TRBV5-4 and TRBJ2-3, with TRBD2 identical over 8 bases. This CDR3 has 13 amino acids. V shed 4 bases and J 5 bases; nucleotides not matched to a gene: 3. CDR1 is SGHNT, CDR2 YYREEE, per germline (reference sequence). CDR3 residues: CASSPGGEDTQYF. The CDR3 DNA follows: TGTGCCAGCAGCCCGGGGGGGGAAGATACGCAGTATTTT.

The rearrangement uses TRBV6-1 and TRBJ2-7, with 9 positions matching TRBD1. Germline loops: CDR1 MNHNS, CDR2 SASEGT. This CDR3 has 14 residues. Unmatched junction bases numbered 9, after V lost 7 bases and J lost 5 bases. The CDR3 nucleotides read TGTGCCAGCAACAGGTTGGGGACAGGGAACGAGCAGTACTTC. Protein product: CASNRLGTGNEQYF.

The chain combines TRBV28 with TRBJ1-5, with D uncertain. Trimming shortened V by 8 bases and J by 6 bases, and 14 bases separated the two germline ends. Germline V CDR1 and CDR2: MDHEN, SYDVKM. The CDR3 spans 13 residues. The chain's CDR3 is CASGQMLGQPQHF. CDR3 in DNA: TGTGCCAGCGGGCAAATGCTCGGTCAGCCCCAGCATTTT.